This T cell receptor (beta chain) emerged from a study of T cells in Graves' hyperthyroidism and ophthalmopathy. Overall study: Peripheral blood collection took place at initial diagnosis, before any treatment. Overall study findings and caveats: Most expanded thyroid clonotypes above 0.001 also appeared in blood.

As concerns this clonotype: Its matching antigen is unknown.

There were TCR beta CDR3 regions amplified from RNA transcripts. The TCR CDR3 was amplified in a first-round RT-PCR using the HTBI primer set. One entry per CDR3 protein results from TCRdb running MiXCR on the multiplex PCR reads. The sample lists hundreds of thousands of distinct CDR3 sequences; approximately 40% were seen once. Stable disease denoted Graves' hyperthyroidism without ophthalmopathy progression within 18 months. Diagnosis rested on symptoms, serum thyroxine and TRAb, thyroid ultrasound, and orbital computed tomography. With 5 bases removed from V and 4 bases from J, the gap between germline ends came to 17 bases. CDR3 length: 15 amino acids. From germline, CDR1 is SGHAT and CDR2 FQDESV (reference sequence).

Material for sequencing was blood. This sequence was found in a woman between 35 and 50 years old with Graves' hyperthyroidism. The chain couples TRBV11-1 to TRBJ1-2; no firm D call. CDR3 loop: CASSALPGSSYGYTF. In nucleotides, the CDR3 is TGTGCCAGCAGCGCCCTCCCAGGCAGCAGCTATGGCTACACCTTC. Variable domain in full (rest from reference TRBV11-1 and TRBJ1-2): EAEVAQSPRYKITEKSQAVAFWCDPISGHATLYWYRQILGQGPELLVQFQDESVVDDSQLPKDRFSAERLKGVDSTLKIQPAELGDSAMYLCASSALPGSSYGYTFGSGTRLTVV.